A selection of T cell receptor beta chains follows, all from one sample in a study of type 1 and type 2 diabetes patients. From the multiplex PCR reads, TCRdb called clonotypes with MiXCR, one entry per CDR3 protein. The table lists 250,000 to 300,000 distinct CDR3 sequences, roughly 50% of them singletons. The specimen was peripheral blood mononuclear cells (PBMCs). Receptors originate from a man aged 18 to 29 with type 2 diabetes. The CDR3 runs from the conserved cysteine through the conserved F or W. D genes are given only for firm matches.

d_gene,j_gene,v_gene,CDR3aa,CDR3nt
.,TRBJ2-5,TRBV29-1,CSVARGGETQYF,TGCAGCGTTGCCAGGGGGGGAGAGACCCAGTACTTC
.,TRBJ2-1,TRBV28,CASSLWQGLGNNEQFF,TGTGCCAGCAGTTTATGGCAGGGTCTAGGGAACAATGAGCAGTTCTTC
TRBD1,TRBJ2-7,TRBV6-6,CASSYSPRGQGFYEQYF,TGTGCCAGCAGTTACTCTCCGCGGGGACAGGGGTTTTACGAGCAGTACTTC
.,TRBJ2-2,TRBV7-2,CAWGGTGPGEVTGELFF,TGTGCCTGGGGGGGTACAGGGCCGGGAGAGGTGACCGGGGAGCTGTTTTTT
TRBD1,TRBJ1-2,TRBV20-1,CSAAPGGHYGYTF,TGCAGTGCTGCACCAGGGGGGCACTATGGCTACACCTTC
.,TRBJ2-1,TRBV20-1,CSARALIPSSYNEQFF,TGCAGTGCTAGAGCGCTAATACCGAGCTCCTACAATGAGCAGTTCTTC
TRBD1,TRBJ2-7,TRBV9,CASSPRDSFYEQYF,TGTGCCAGCAGCCCCAGGGACAGTTTCTACGAGCAGTACTTC
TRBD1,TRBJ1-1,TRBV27,CASSQVQGEWTEAFF,TGTGCCAGCAGTCAGGTACAGGGGGAGTGGACTGAAGCTTTCTTT
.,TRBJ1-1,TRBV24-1,CATSDFVGTEASF,TGTGCCACCAGTGATTTCGTCGGCACAGAAGCTTCCTTT
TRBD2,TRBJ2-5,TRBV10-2,CASSLGVPGLAGDPLDF,TGTGCCAGCAGCTTGGGGGTACCGGGACTAGCGGGAGACCCATTGGACTTC
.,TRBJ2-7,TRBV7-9,CASSLNIGADGEQYF,TGTGCCAGCAGCTTAAATATTGGTGCTGACGGGGAGCAGTACTTC
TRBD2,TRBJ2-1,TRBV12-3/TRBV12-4,CASSSPGGIHEQFF,TGTGCCAGCAGTTCACCGGGGGGGATCCATGAGCAGTTCTTC